Below, 32 T cell receptor beta chains from the same sample are listed, as sequenced in a study of T cells after yellow fever vaccination. TCRdb reprocessed the 5' RACE reads with MiXCR, giving one entry per CDR3 protein. The data contain 150,000 to 200,000 distinct CDR3 sequences, approximately 10% of them singletons. Sequenced material: CD8+ T cells sorted from PBMCs, taken 15 days after the yellow fever booster vaccination. The receptors derive from a man aged 18 to 35 who received the YFV17D yellow fever vaccine.

This clonotype was counted only a few times. The V gene is TRBV10-3, the J gene TRBJ2-1; D may be TRBD1 or TRBD2 (6 bases each). V was clipped by 0 bases and J by 13 bases, with 10 bases between them. The CDR3 has 12 amino acids. The V gene's germline CDR1 is ENHRY and CDR2 SYGVKD. Here the CDR3 reads CAISESGGDQFF. CDR3 DNA sequence: TGTGCCATCAGTGAGTCGGGGGGCGATCAGTTCTTC.

This clonotype was counted only a few times. The chain uses TRBV11-2 and TRBJ2-1; possible D gene TRBD2, 7 bases. Germline CDR1 SGHAT, CDR2 FQNNGV. Trimming cost V 2 bases and J 8 bases, with 16 bases left between them. This CDR3 region has 15 residues. As DNA, the CDR3 is TGTGCCAGCAGCTTAATACGGGGGGCCCGGGATGAGCAGTTCTTC. Protein: CASSLIRGARDEQFF.

This clonotype was seen a few times. The V gene is TRBV4-1, the J gene TRBJ2-5; 8 positions match TRBD1. After removal of 4 bases from V and 2 bases from J, the junction contained 9 bases not matched to a gene. There are 16 residues in the CDR3. Per the germline V gene, CDR1 is MGHRA and CDR2 is YSYEKL. This CDR3 is CASSLSRGPDQETQYF. DNA of the CDR3: TGCGCCAGCAGCCTTTCCAGGGGGCCCGATCAAGAGACCCAGTACTTC.

The chain joins TRBV2 to TRBJ2-7, with 7 bases aligning to TRBD1. Germline CDR1 is SNHLY and CDR2 is FYNNEI. The CDR3 is made up of 13 amino acids. J was trimmed by 0 bases and V by 11 bases; bases with no gene match: 7. The CDR3 coding sequence is TGTGCCGGACGGGACAGCATCTCCTACGAGCAGTACTTC. It translates to CAGRDSISYEQYF.

This clonotype was counted between two and nine times. The V call is TRBV20-1, the J call TRBJ2-1; 7 nucleotides align to TRBD1. This CDR3 spans 15 amino acids. V lost 3 bases, J lost 3 bases, and 8 bases stayed unmatched. Germline CDR1 is DFQATT and CDR2 is SNEGSKA (reference sequence). CDR3 nucleotide sequence: TGCAGTGCTAGCAGCTCAGGGGGAGACTACAATGAGCAGTTCTTC. It specifies CSASSSGGDYNEQFF.

The chain has TRBV3-1 and TRBJ2-5; a weak D match, TRBD2 (6 bases). The CDR3 has 16 amino acids. Germline V gene lookup returns CDR1 LGHDT and CDR2 YNNKEL (reference sequence). V was clipped by 6 bases and J by 4 bases, with 21 bases between them. This CDR3 reads CASRLRRGLFSETQYF. Here the CDR3 DNA reads TGTGCCAGCAGACTCAGGAGAGGACTATTCTCAGAGACCCAGTACTTC.

The rearrangement links TRBV5-1 to TRBJ2-7; 9 positions agree with TRBD2. V lost 5 bases to trimming and J lost 2 bases; unmatched junction nucleotides: 5. The CDR3 loop spans 14 amino acids. The V gene's germline CDR1 is SGHRS and CDR2 YFSETQ. CDR3 protein: CASSRTSETYEQYF. DNA for the CDR3: TGCGCCAGCAGTCGGACTAGCGAGACCTACGAGCAGTACTTC.

This chain uses TRBV27 with TRBJ2-3; 8 bases are a match to TRBD1. Per germline, CDR1 MNHEY and CDR2 SMNVEV (reference sequence). The V gene end was trimmed by 5 bases and the J gene end by 7 bases; junction bases not matched to a gene: 8. This CDR3 has 14 amino acids. CDR3 sequence (DNA): TGTGCCAGCAGTGGGGACAGGACCGCCCATACGCAGTATTTT. Translated, it gives CASSGDRTAHTQYF.

This chain joins TRBV3-1 and TRBJ1-1; D might be TRBD1 (5 bases). Trimming pared 5 bases from V and 7 bases from J, leaving 14 bases between. The germline CDR1 and CDR2 sequences are LGHDT and YNNKEL (reference sequence). The CDR3 runs 13 residues. For the CDR3, the DNA is TGTGCCAGCAGCTCGGCTCTCAGGGTTGAAGCTTTCTTT. The encoded protein is CASSSALRVEAFF.

The rearrangement joins TRBV6-1 to TRBJ2-2; possible D gene TRBD1, 6 bases. CDR1 MNHNS and CDR2 SASEGT come from the germline V gene. V was pared by 6 bases and J by 4 bases, with 9 bases between. CDR3 size: 13 residues. The chain's CDR3 is CASRRTATGELFF. The CDR3 DNA reads as TGTGCCAGCAGGAGGACAGCCACCGGGGAGCTGTTTTTT.

This chain uses TRBV12-3 or TRBV12-4 with TRBJ1-2; no clear D gene. The V end lost 5 bases, the J end lost 7 bases, and 14 bases lay between the germline ends. This CDR3 region has 13 residues. CDR3 residues: CASSEGGVGGYTF. In DNA form, the CDR3 reads TGTGCCAGCAGTGAAGGAGGAGTAGGTGGCTACACCTTC.

This clonotype was detected only a few times. The J gene is TRBJ2-1, the V gene TRBV10-3; 7 nucleotides agree with TRBD1. The ends lost 10 bases at V and 4 bases at J; junction bases unmatched: 4. The CDR3 is 12 amino acids. Germline V gene data show CDR1 as ENHRY and CDR2 as SYGVKD. Here the CDR3 reads CASTGEYNEQFF. CDR3 coding DNA: TGTGCCAGTACAGGGGAGTACAATGAGCAGTTCTTC.

On this clonotype itself: Being one base from a much bigger clone, this may be a read error. This chain connects TRBV9 to TRBJ2-1, with 8 nucleotides matching TRBD1. This CDR3 has 16 residues. Germline CDR1 and CDR2: SGDLS and YYNGEE. J was trimmed by 5 bases and V by 0 bases; bases with no gene match: 7. CDR3 sequence (DNA): TGTGCCAGCAGCGTAGGCCAGGGGGCCCCCCACAATGAGCAGTTCTTC. This sequence encodes CASSVGQGAPHNEQFF. Combining the CDR3 with reference TRBV9 and TRBJ2-1 gives the whole variable domain DSGVTQTPKHLITATGQRVTLRCSPRSGDLSVYWYQQSLDQGLQFLIQYYNGEERAKGNILERFSAQQFPDLHSELNLSSLELGDSALYFCASSVGQGAPHNEQFFGPGTRLTVL.

This clonotype was recorded at least ten times. The V call is TRBV4-1, the J call TRBJ2-7, with D tentatively TRBD1 (5 bases). Germline CDR1 and CDR2: MGHRA and YSYEKL. Trimming left V 1 base short and J 2 bases short, with 9 bases between. There are 14 residues in the CDR3. CDR3 amino acids: CASSQALGAYEQYF. In DNA, the CDR3 is TGCGCCAGCAGCCAAGCCCTAGGGGCCTACGAGCAGTACTTC.

Details on this clonotype: Since a much larger clone is just one base distant, this may be a read error. V and J are TRBV4-3 and TRBJ2-1, with 12 bases aligning to TRBD1. The germline V gene encodes CDR1 LGHNA and CDR2 YSLEER. The J segment lost 10 bases and the V segment lost 6 bases, leaving 10 bases of the junction unmatched. This CDR3 comprises 15 residues. The CDR3 nucleotides are TGCGCCAGCAGACCCCGGGACAGGGGGCCTTGGGAGCAGTTCTTC. It translates to CASRPRDRGPWEQFF.

This clonotype was seen a handful of times. The chain links TRBV6-5 to TRBJ1-1, with D uncertain. The CDR3 spans 13 residues. Germline lookup yields CDR1 MNHEY and CDR2 SVGAGI. V lost 5 bases to trimming and J lost 1 base, with 8 bases between them. CDR3 protein: CASSHGRNTEAFF. CDR3 DNA sequence: TGTGCCAGCAGTCATGGACGGAACACTGAAGCTTTCTTT.

The chain combines TRBV4-1 with TRBJ2-5; possible D gene TRBD2, 6 bases. Deletions cut 4 bases from V and 5 bases from J, with 11 bases between. Germline V gene lookup returns CDR1 MGHRA and CDR2 YSYEKL. The CDR3 has 13 residues. The CDR3 DNA is TGCGCCAGCAGCCTGGGACTTGCGGAGACCCAGTACTTC. It yields the protein CASSLGLAETQYF.

V and J are TRBV15 and TRBJ2-1, with D unresolved. The germline V gene has CDR1 LNHNV and CDR2 YYDKDF (reference sequence). The CDR3 is 16 residues long. V lost 0 bases, J lost 1 base, and 10 bases lay in between. This chain's CDR3 is CATSREMGFSYNEQFF. The CDR3 nucleotides are TGTGCCACCAGCAGAGAGATGGGGTTTTCCTACAATGAGCAGTTCTTC.

The V and J genes are TRBV29-1 and TRBJ2-2; 7 bases map to TRBD1. The germline gives CDR1 SQVTM, CDR2 ANQGSEA. CDR3 length equals 12 residues. Trimming took 7 bases from V and 3 from J; bases not matched to a gene: 2. Here the CDR3 reads CSATGYTGELFF. CDR3 nucleotide sequence: TGCAGCGCGACAGGGTACACCGGGGAGCTGTTTTTT.

This chain uses TRBV5-5 with TRBJ2-7; no clear D gene. The CDR3 is 13 amino acids. Germline CDR1 is SGHKS and CDR2 is YYEKEE (reference sequence). Trimming removed 5 bases from V and 9 bases from J, with 18 bases in between. As DNA, the CDR3 is TGTGCCAGCAGTCAGCTTGTTACCTCGGGGCAGTACGTC. Protein product: CASSQLVTSGQYV.

This clonotype was observed a handful of times. This rearrangement joins TRBV9 to TRBJ2-1, with TRBD2 identical over 9 bases. Germline-derived CDR1 and CDR2 are SGDLS and YYNGEE. The CDR3 runs to 15 residues. J lost 2 bases, V lost 3 bases, and 3 bases had no gene match. This CDR3 reads CASSAAGGTYNEQFF. In DNA form, the CDR3 reads TGTGCCAGCAGCGCCGCGGGGGGGACCTACAATGAGCAGTTCTTC.

The chain carries TRBV6-6 and TRBJ2-5, with D tentatively TRBD1 (6 bases). Germline CDR1 is MNHNY and CDR2 is SVGAGI (reference sequence). This CDR3 has 13 amino acids. Trimming stripped 5 bases from V and 2 bases from J, with 9 bases between. The CDR3 coding sequence is TGTGCCAGCAGTCAGGGACATCAAGAGACCCAGTACTTC. Translating it yields CASSQGHQETQYF.

This clonotype appeared a few times. The chain carries TRBV19 and TRBJ2-3, with TRBD1 as a possible D gene (6 bases). Trimming took 5 bases from V and 4 from J, leaving 25 bases between them. This CDR3 has 18 residues. Per the germline V gene, CDR1 is LNHDA and CDR2 is SQIVND (reference sequence). CDR3 in amino acids: CASSLRPIPQGGADTQYF. In DNA, the CDR3 is TGTGCCAGTAGTTTGAGACCAATCCCACAGGGTGGGGCAGATACGCAGTATTTT.

The V gene is TRBV7-9, the J gene TRBJ2-7; D is tentatively TRBD1 or TRBD2 (5 bases each). Germline CDR1 is SEHNR and CDR2 is FQNEAQ (reference sequence). The V and J ends lost 4 bases and 2 bases respectively, with 9 bases between them. CDR3 length equals 13 residues. CDR3 sequence: CASSWDRAYEQYF. The CDR3 nucleotides are TGTGCCAGCAGCTGGGACCGAGCCTACGAGCAGTACTTC.

The chain recombines TRBV20-1 with TRBJ2-3; 10 nucleotides line up with TRBD2. Germline loops: CDR1 DFQATT, CDR2 SNEGSKA (reference sequence). V lost 5 bases to trimming and J lost 2 bases; unmatched junction nucleotides: 10. The CDR3 is made up of 16 amino acids. CDR3 sequence reads: CSALLLAGELTDTQYF. In DNA form, the CDR3 reads TGCAGTGCTCTCCTCCTAGCGGGGGAACTCACAGATACGCAGTATTTT.

Only a few counts were recorded for this clonotype. The chain has TRBV11-2 and TRBJ2-5; D could derive from TRBD1 or TRBD2 (7 bases each). Deletions cut 2 bases from V and 2 bases from J, with 15 bases between. This CDR3 comprises 16 residues. Germline loops: CDR1 SGHAT, CDR2 FQNNGV. The CDR3 sequence: CASSLFQGGYQETQYF. DNA of the CDR3: TGTGCCAGCAGCTTATTTCAGGGGGGGTATCAAGAGACCCAGTACTTC.

J is TRBJ2-1 and V is TRBV20-1; possibly TRBD2 for D (6 bases). The V end was cut by 2 bases, the J end by 8 bases, with 19 bases between. Germline V lookup: CDR1 DFQATT, CDR2 SNEGSKA (reference sequence). This CDR3 spans 15 amino acids. CDR3 DNA sequence: TGCAGTGCTAGAAGGGACTTTGGACGAGCCTATGAGCAGTTCTTC. As protein: CSARRDFGRAYEQFF.

This clonotype was observed a few times. The V call is TRBV6-5, the J call TRBJ2-7; D gene ambiguous. Germline assignment: CDR1 MNHEY and CDR2 SVGAGI. There are 13 residues in the CDR3. The V end was cut by 2 bases, the J end by 3 bases, with 8 bases between. CDR3 protein: CASSYGVGYEQYV. CDR3 DNA sequence: TGTGCCAGCAGTTACGGGGTTGGCTACGAGCAGTACGTC.

This clonotype was seen at least ten times. The chain recombines TRBV19 with TRBJ2-1; 10 nucleotides agree with TRBD2. The V segment lost 6 bases and the J segment 2 bases; nucleotides outside the gene matches: 4. The germline CDR1 and CDR2 sequences are LNHDA and SQIVND (reference sequence). The CDR3 contains 15 residues. DNA for the CDR3: TGTGCCAGTAGCCGGACTAGCGGCACCTACAATGAGCAGTTCTTC. Its protein is CASSRTSGTYNEQFF.

The chain carries TRBV7-9 and TRBJ2-1; D is possibly TRBD2 (6 bases). This CDR3 region has 11 residues. The ends were cut back, 7 bases at V and 7 bases at J, with 8 bases in the middle. Germline CDR1 and CDR2: SEHNR and FQNEAQ (reference sequence). This CDR3 reads CASIRGNEQFF. The CDR3 bases are TGTGCCAGCATCCGGGGGAATGAGCAGTTCTTC.

J is TRBJ2-7 and V is TRBV7-9; D may correspond to TRBD1 or TRBD2 (5 bases each). The V gene lost 6 bases and the J gene lost 4 bases, with 13 bases spanning the gap. Per the germline V gene, CDR1 is SEHNR and CDR2 is FQNEAQ (reference sequence). This CDR3 contains 13 residues. CDR3 loop: CASRPGAGYEQYF. The DNA of the CDR3 is TGTGCCAGCAGACCCGGGGCCGGTTACGAGCAGTACTTC.

The chain joins TRBV7-9 to TRBJ2-7, with D tentatively TRBD2 (6 bases). Germline V CDR1 and CDR2: SEHNR, FQNEAQ (reference sequence). Trimming took 4 bases from V and 2 from J, leaving 18 bases between them. The CDR3 is 16 residues long. CDR3 sequence reads: CASSWTLGGPPYEQYF. In DNA form, the CDR3 reads TGTGCCAGCAGCTGGACCTTGGGGGGTCCTCCCTACGAGCAGTACTTC. Full variable domain (remainder filled in from reference TRBV7-9 and TRBJ2-7): DTGVSQNPRHKITKRGQNVTFRCDPISEHNRLYWYRQTLGQGPEFLTYFQNEAQLEKSRLLSDRFSAERPKGSFSTLEIQRTEQGDSAMYLCASSWTLGGPPYEQYFGPGTRLTVT.